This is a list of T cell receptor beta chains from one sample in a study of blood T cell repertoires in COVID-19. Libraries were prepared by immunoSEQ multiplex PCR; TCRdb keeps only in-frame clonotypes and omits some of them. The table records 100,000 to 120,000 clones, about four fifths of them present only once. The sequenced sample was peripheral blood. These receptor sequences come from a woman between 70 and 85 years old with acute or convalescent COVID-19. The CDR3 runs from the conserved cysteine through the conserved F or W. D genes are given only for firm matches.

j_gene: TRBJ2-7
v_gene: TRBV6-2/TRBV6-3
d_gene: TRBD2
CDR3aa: CASSYSATSHYEQYF
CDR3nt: TGTGCCAGCAGTTACTCGGCGACTAGCCACTACGAGCAGTACTTC

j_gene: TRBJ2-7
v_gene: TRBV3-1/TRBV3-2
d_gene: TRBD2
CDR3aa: CASSRTSAEAYEQYF
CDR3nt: TGTGCCAGCAGTCGAACTAGCGCCGAAGCCTACGAGCAGTACTTC

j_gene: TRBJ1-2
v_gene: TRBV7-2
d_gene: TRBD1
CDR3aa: CASSLEPAHGTGIYGYTF
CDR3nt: TGTGCCAGCAGCTTAGAACCGGCCCACGGGACAGGGATCTATGGCTACACCTTC

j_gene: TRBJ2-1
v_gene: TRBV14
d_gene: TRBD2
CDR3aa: CASRTSGYNEQFF
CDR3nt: TGTGCCAGTAGGACTAGCGGGTACAATGAGCAGTTCTTC

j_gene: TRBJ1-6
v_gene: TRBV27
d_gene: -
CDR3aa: CASSSSGGGLNSPLHF
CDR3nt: TGTGCCAGCAGTTCTTCTGGGGGGGGGCTCAATTCACCCCTCCACTTT

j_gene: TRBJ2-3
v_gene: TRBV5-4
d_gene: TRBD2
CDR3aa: CASSTGLVRGTQYF
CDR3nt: TGTGCCAGCAGCACGGGACTAGTGAGGGGTACGCAGTATTTT

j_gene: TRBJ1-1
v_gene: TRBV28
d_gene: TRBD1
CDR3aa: CASSLLPGTGGSVNTEAFF
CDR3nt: TGTGCCAGCAGTCTGCTGCCCGGGACAGGTGGATCGGTGAACACTGAAGCTTTCTTT

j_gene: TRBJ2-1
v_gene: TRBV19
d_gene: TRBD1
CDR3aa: CASSMWTGEYNEQFF
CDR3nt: TGTGCCAGTAGTATGTGGACAGGGGAATACAATGAGCAGTTCTTC

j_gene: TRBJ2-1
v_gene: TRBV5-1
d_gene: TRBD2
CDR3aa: CASSSGLAVDEQFF
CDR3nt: TGCGCCAGCAGCTCGGGACTAGCTGTTGATGAGCAGTTCTTC

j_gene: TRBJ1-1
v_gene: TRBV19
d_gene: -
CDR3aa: CASLSWQNHGDTEAFF
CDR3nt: TGTGCCAGTCTGTCGTGGCAAAACCACGGGGACACTGAAGCTTTCTTT

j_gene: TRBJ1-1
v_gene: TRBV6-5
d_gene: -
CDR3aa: CASSLTGSNTEAFF
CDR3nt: TGTGCCAGCAGTTTAACAGGGTCGAACACTGAAGCTTTCTTT

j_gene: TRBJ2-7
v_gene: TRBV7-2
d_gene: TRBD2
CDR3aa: CASSLGGGRSYEQYF
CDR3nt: TGTGCCAGCAGCTTAGGTGGCGGGAGGTCCTACGAGCAGTACTTC

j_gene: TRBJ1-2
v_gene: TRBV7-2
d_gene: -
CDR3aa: CASSNQGQRTYGYTF
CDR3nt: TGTGCCAGCAGCAACCAAGGACAGAGAACGTATGGCTACACCTTC

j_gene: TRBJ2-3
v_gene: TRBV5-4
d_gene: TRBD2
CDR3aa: CASSSSGRAGDTQYF
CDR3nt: TGTGCCAGCAGCTCTAGCGGGAGGGCCGGCGATACGCAGTATTTT

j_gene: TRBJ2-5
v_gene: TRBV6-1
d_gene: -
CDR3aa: CASSESGRQETQYF
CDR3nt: TGTGCCAGCAGTGAAAGCGGGCGCCAAGAGACCCAGTACTTC